One and the same sample provided the 18 T cell receptor beta chains below, sequenced in a study of shared clonotypes between healthy human individuals. Terminally differentiated effector memory CD45RA+ cells were excluded by CCR7 positive selection of CD45RO-negative cells. The data were produced by immunoSEQ multiplex PCR, yet TCRdb's version contains in-frame clones alone and is incomplete. The sample includes millions of clones, about 93% of them seen just once. The sample taken for sequencing was naive CD8+ T cells from PBMCs. These receptors came from a man in his late teens or twenties in good health. Some clones in this sample may be carry-over from other donors' samples.

This clone has just a few counts. This sample includes further DNA sequences coding for the same CDR3. The chain employs TRBV29-1 and TRBJ2-7; D possibly uses TRBD1 or TRBD2 (5 bases each). The germline V gene encodes CDR1 SQVTM and CDR2 ANQGSEA. The CDR3 sequence is 11 residues long. Between the trimmed V and J ends, which lost 3 bases and 4 bases, there was a span of 7 bases. The CDR3 sequence is CSVDWGYEQYF. Written as DNA, the CDR3 is TGCAGCGTTGATTGGGGGTACGAGCAGTACTTC.

The chain carries TRBV5-1 and TRBJ2-1, with D perhaps matching TRBD1 (6 bases). The germline gives CDR1 SGHRS, CDR2 YFSETQ. Trimming cost V 2 bases and J 0 bases, with 15 bases left between them. This CDR3 contains 17 residues. CDR3 nucleotide sequence: TGCGCCAGCAGCTTTAAATATGACAGGAGCTCCTACAATGAGCAGTTCTTC. Protein sequence: CASSFKYDRSSYNEQFF.

The V call is TRBV4-1, the J call TRBJ2-2; no definite D call. Germline assignment: CDR1 MGHRA and CDR2 YSYEKL. The CDR3 consists of 14 residues. The V and J ends lost 7 bases and 1 base respectively, with 10 bases between them. The CDR3 DNA reads TGCGCCAGCATATCCAGACTGAACACCGGGGAGCTGTTTTTT. Its translation: CASISRLNTGELFF.

This chain joins TRBV7-9 and TRBJ1-1; 10 positions match TRBD1. The CDR3 sequence is 15 residues long. Per germline, CDR1 SEHNR and CDR2 FQNEAQ (reference sequence). V was pared by 5 bases and J by 3 bases, with 6 bases of the junction left unmatched. CDR3 in DNA: TGTGCCAGCAGCGGACAGGGGGGCCTTCACACTGAAGCTTTCTTT. It specifies CASSGQGGLHTEAFF.

The chain uses TRBV25-1 and TRBJ1-2; D might be TRBD1 (5 bases). Germline CDR1 reads MGHDK; CDR2 reads SYGVNS. The V end was cut by 1 base, the J end by 3 bases, with 9 bases between. The CDR3 totals 14 residues. The CDR3 nucleotides are TGTGCCAGCAGTGAATCAGGGACGGACTATGGCTACACCTTC. Protein product: CASSESGTDYGYTF.

The table lists this clone with a few counts. V and J are TRBV7-3 and TRBJ1-1; D uncertain. The V end was cut by 5 bases, the J end by 0 bases, with 10 bases between. CDR3 length: 14 amino acids. CDR1 SGHTA and CDR2 FQGTGA come from the germline V gene. The CDR3 region has the DNA TGTGCCAGCAGCCTGACTTCCATGAACACTGAAGCTTTCTTT. Translated, it gives CASSLTSMNTEAFF.

The rearrangement joins TRBV7-9 to TRBJ2-2; D possibly corresponds to TRBD2 (5 bases). Germline CDR1 reads SEHNR; CDR2 reads FQNEAQ (reference sequence). The CDR3 is 14 amino acids. Trimming removed 2 bases at V and 7 bases at J, with 11 bases between. The DNA of the CDR3 is TGTGCCAGCAGCTTACGGGATTCCCACGGGGAGCTGTTTTTT. Amino acid sequence: CASSLRDSHGELFF. The full variable domain, with the rest looked up from reference TRBV7-9 and TRBJ2-2, is DTGVSQNPRHKITKRGQNVTFRCDPISEHNRLYWYRQTLGQGPEFLTYFQNEAQLEKSRLLSDRFSAERPKGSFSTLEIQRTEQGDSAMYLCASSLRDSHGELFFGEGSRLTVL.

This chain connects TRBV13 to TRBJ1-3; possible D gene TRBD1, 6 bases. The ends were cut back, 5 bases at V and 2 bases at J, with 10 bases in the middle. The CDR3 sequence is 14 residues long. Germline CDR1 and CDR2: PRHDT and FYEKMQ (reference sequence). CDR3 DNA sequence: TGTGCCAGCAGCGGCGGGGGGCCTGGAAACACCATATATTTT. It encodes CASSGGGPGNTIYF.

This clone was counted a few times. This sequence joins TRBV7-9 and TRBJ1-2, with D perhaps TRBD1 (6 bases). The V gene's germline CDR1 is SEHNR and CDR2 FQNEAQ (reference sequence). This CDR3 is built from 14 residues. The V end lost 1 base, the J end lost 4 bases, and 10 bases lay between the germline ends. The CDR3 is CASSLVDSSYGYTF. CDR3 sequence (DNA): TGTGCCAGCAGCTTAGTGGACAGTTCCTATGGCTACACCTTC. Full variable domain (rest looked up from reference TRBV7-9 and TRBJ1-2): DTGVSQNPRHKITKRGQNVTFRCDPISEHNRLYWYRQTLGQGPEFLTYFQNEAQLEKSRLLSDRFSAERPKGSFSTLEIQRTEQGDSAMYLCASSLVDSSYGYTFGSGTRLTVV.

The chain combines TRBV2 with TRBJ1-1; no definite D call. CDR1 SNHLY and CDR2 FYNNEI come from the germline V gene. With 3 bases removed from V and 6 bases from J, the gap between germline ends came to 11 bases. CDR3 length equals 13 residues. The CDR3 loop is CASSDRPGAEAFF. The CDR3 DNA is TGTGCCAGCAGTGACCGACCCGGCGCTGAAGCTTTCTTT.

J is TRBJ2-3 and V is TRBV6-1; 7 bases match TRBD1. The CDR3 runs to 14 residues. The junction had 7 bases not matched to a gene; V was cut back by 9 bases and J by 1 base. In germline, CDR1 is MNHNS, CDR2 SASEGT. This CDR3 is CASMTGFGTDTQYF. DNA for the CDR3: TGTGCCAGTATGACAGGGTTTGGCACAGATACGCAGTATTTT.

The CDR3 loop is CSSVGWASGSHEQFF. For the CDR3, the DNA is TGCAGCTCCGTCGGGTGGGCTAGCGGGAGCCATGAGCAGTTCTTC. This chain uses TRBV29-1 with TRBJ2-1; 10 positions match TRBD2. V lost 8 bases, J lost 8 bases, and 15 bases stayed unmatched. The CDR3 runs 15 residues. Germline V gives CDR1 SQVTM, CDR2 ANQGSEA.

The CDR3 here is CAISEVGGQVQPQHF. Written as DNA, the CDR3 is TGTGCCATCAGTGAGGTGGGGGGCCAAGTTCAGCCCCAGCATTTT. The gene calls are TRBV10-3 and TRBJ1-5; D is perhaps TRBD1 (6 bases). CDR3 length: 15 amino acids. V was cut by 2 bases and J by 6 bases, with 14 bases left in between. Germline assignment: CDR1 ENHRY and CDR2 SYGVKD.

In its sample, this clone was seen once. The rearrangement uses TRBV28 and TRBJ2-1; 8 positions match TRBD2. V gave up 3 bases and J gave up 6 bases; unmatched junction bases: 7. The CDR3 sequence is 15 residues long. CDR1 and CDR2 (germline): MDHEN, SYDVKM. The CDR3 region is CASSFERELANEQFF. CDR3 sequence (DNA): TGTGCCAGCAGTTTTGAGCGGGAGCTTGCCAATGAGCAGTTCTTC.

V and J are TRBV28 and TRBJ1-2, with a weak D call TRBD1 (5 bases). Germline V gene lookup returns CDR1 MDHEN and CDR2 SYDVKM. The CDR3 runs to 16 residues. The V end was cut by 2 bases, the J end by 4 bases, with 17 bases between. The CDR3 here is CASSLAWRERGYGYTF. CDR3 bases: TGTGCCAGCAGTTTAGCCTGGCGGGAAAGGGGCTATGGCTACACCTTC.

The V gene is TRBV11-2, the J gene TRBJ1-4; D remains unclear. CDR1 is SGHAT, CDR2 FQNNGV, per germline. The CDR3 is 15 residues long. V shed 5 bases and J shed 0 bases, with 10 bases lying between them. The DNA of the CDR3 is TGTGCCAGCAGCGCCTTCCCTGCAACTAATGAAAAACTGTTTTTT. Amino acid sequence: CASSAFPATNEKLFF.

The rearrangement links TRBV29-1 to TRBJ1-2, with D tentatively TRBD1 (5 bases). Germline loops: CDR1 SQVTM, CDR2 ANQGSEA. V shed 0 bases and J shed 1 base, with 15 bases lying between them. The CDR3 has 16 amino acids. The CDR3: CSVEEQDFRYNYGYTF. The CDR3 nucleotides read TGCAGCGTTGAAGAACAGGATTTCCGATATAACTATGGCTACACCTTC.

This sequence joins TRBV6-1 and TRBJ1-2; possible D gene TRBD1, 5 bases. Germline values: CDR1 MNHNS, CDR2 SASEGT. Between the trimmed V and J ends, which lost 3 bases and 7 bases, there was a span of 6 bases. The CDR3 consists of 11 residues. The chain's CDR3 is CASSDGGGYTF. The CDR3 DNA is TGTGCCAGCAGTGACGGGGGTGGCTACACCTTC.